This passage covers 17 T cell receptor beta chains from one sample sequenced in a study of blood T cell repertoires in COVID-19. Sequenced by immunoSEQ multiplex PCR; TCRdb stores in-frame clones only, minus some. The sample lists about 160,000 clones; approximately 82% were seen once. The specimen sequenced was PBMCs or T cells enriched from blood (not recorded which). These receptors all come from a woman between 45 and 65 years old who had recovered from COVID-19.

This clone was picked up one time. V usage is TRBV5-4 and J usage is TRBJ1-6, with a tentative D call TRBD1 (5 bases). Per germline, CDR1 SGHNT and CDR2 YYREEE (reference sequence). V was cut by 4 bases and J by 0 bases, with 11 bases left in between. CDR3 size: 16 residues. CDR3 sequence reads: CASSTGASSYNSPLHF. CDR3 nucleotides: TGTGCCAGCAGCACTGGGGCGAGCTCCTATAATTCACCCCTCCACTTT.

The chain combines TRBV5-1 with TRBJ2-1; TRBD2 matches at 9 bases. The CDR3 runs 16 residues. Germline V CDR1 and CDR2: SGHRS, YFSETQ. After removal of 0 bases from V and 6 bases from J, the junction contained 7 bases not matched to a gene. CDR3 sequence: CASSLEGGGAGNEQFF. In DNA, the CDR3 is TGCGCCAGCAGCTTGGAGGGCGGGGGGGCCGGCAATGAGCAGTTCTTC. Full variable domain (remainder filled in from reference TRBV5-1 and TRBJ2-1): KAGVTQTPRYLIKTRGQQVTLSCSPISGHRSVSWYQQTPGQGLQFLFEYFSETQRNKGNFPGRFSGRQFSNSRSEMNVSTLELGDSALYLCASSLEGGGAGNEQFFGPGTRLTVL.

The V gene is TRBV11-2, the J gene TRBJ1-2; D remains unclear. V was clipped by 8 bases and J by 8 bases, with 12 bases between them. CDR3 length: 11 residues. The germline gives CDR1 SGHAT, CDR2 FQNNGV. The CDR3 region has the DNA TGTGCCAGCGAAGGAGGTAACGGCTACACCTTC. Translation: CASEGGNGYTF.

V and J are TRBV11-3 and TRBJ1-1; D is ambiguous. The CDR3 runs 13 residues. The V gene's germline CDR1 is SGHNT and CDR2 YENEEA. V was trimmed by 1 base and J by 1 base, leaving 4 bases between them. In nucleotides, the CDR3 is TGTGCCAGCAGCTTAGCAGGGAACACTGAAGCTTTCTTT. This gives the protein CASSLAGNTEAFF.

The chain carries TRBV7-9 and TRBJ1-1, with 8 positions matching TRBD1. In germline, CDR1 is SEHNR, CDR2 FQNEAQ (reference sequence). The CDR3 has 16 amino acids. The trim removed 3 bases at V and 1 base at J, leaving 7 bases unmatched. In DNA form, the CDR3 reads TGTGCCAGCAGCTTCCAGGGGGCGGTCGCGAACACTGAAGCTTTCTTT. This translates into CASSFQGAVANTEAFF. Full variable domain (missing parts from reference TRBV7-9 and TRBJ1-1): DTGVSQNPRHKITKRGQNVTFRCDPISEHNRLYWYRQTLGQGPEFLTYFQNEAQLEKSRLLSDRFSAERPKGSFSTLEIQRTEQGDSAMYLCASSFQGAVANTEAFFGQGTRLTVV.

V and J are TRBV19 and TRBJ2-1; a possible D gene is TRBD1 (6 bases). The CDR3 runs to 12 residues. V gave up 8 bases and J gave up 7 bases, with 12 bases separating them. CDR1 LNHDA and CDR2 SQIVND come from the germline V gene (reference sequence). The CDR3 region is CASWNRENEQFF. CDR3 nucleotide sequence: TGTGCCAGTTGGAACAGGGAGAATGAGCAGTTCTTC.

The chain joins TRBV7-3 to TRBJ1-6; tentative D call: TRBD1 (5 bases). The CDR3 runs 12 residues. The V end lost 1 base, the J end lost 16 bases, and 11 bases lay between the germline ends. Germline CDR1 reads SGHTA; CDR2 reads FQGTGA. The CDR3 region has the DNA TGTGCCAGCAGCTTAAATGGACACCGACTCCACTTT. Amino acid sequence: CASSLNGHRLHF.

This sequence joins TRBV10-1 and TRBJ2-1, with 9 bases aligning to TRBD2. CDR3 size: 15 residues. Germline CDR1 is WNHNN and CDR2 is SYGVQD (reference sequence). V trimming: 4 bases; J trimming: 6 bases; junction bases outside the gene matches: 7. The CDR3 region is CASSGASGIGNEQFF. CDR3 nucleotide sequence: TGCGCCAGCAGTGGGGCTAGCGGGATCGGCAATGAGCAGTTCTTC.

V and J are TRBV7-9 and TRBJ2-4, with a possible D match to TRBD1 (6 bases). Germline V gene data show CDR1 as SEHNR and CDR2 as FQNEAQ (reference sequence). The V end lost 0 bases, the J end lost 1 base, and 7 bases lay between the germline ends. The CDR3 contains 15 residues. CDR3 coding DNA: TGTGCCAGCAGCTTAGCTACAGGGGCCAAAAACATTCAGTACTTC. Residues: CASSLATGAKNIQYF.

This clone was found once. The V and J genes are TRBV3-1 (or the pseudogene TRBV3-2) and TRBJ2-4, with 10 bases aligning to TRBD2. Germline CDR1 is LGHDT and CDR2 is YNNKEL (reference sequence). The CDR3 contains 16 residues. The V gene end was trimmed by 3 bases and the J gene end by 15 bases; junction bases not matched to a gene: 17. CDR3 DNA: TGTGCCAGCAGCCACCAAGCGGGGGGGCGCGTTGCCGCCATGTACTTC. Its translation is CASSHQAGGRVAAMYF.

This chain joins TRBV11-2 and TRBJ1-6; TRBD1 might be the D (6 bases). The germline V gene has CDR1 SGHAT and CDR2 FQNNGV. Deletions cut 0 bases from V and 14 bases from J, with 11 bases between. CDR3 length: 13 amino acids. The CDR3 loop is CASSLEDRLSLHF. CDR3 nucleotide sequence: TGTGCCAGCAGCTTAGAAGACAGGTTGTCCCTCCACTTT.

The chain links TRBV5-1 to TRBJ2-5; D possibly corresponds to TRBD2 (6 bases). Germline V CDR1 and CDR2: SGHRS, YFSETQ. This CDR3 is built from 14 residues. V gave up 5 bases and J gave up 5 bases, with 16 bases separating them. Written as DNA, the CDR3 is TGCGCCAGCAGGGACCCAGCTGGGGGGGAGACCCAGTACTTC. Amino acid sequence: CASRDPAGGETQYF.

The V and J genes are TRBV30 and TRBJ2-3; the D gene is possibly TRBD1 (5 bases). This CDR3 region has 9 residues. Germline assignment: CDR1 GTSNPN and CDR2 SVGIG (reference sequence). Trimming shortened V by 7 bases and J by 8 bases, and 7 bases separated the two germline ends. The CDR3 sequence is CALGATQYF. The CDR3 DNA is TGTGCCTTAGGGGCTACGCAGTATTTT.

CDR3 sequence: CASSFRGGGDTEAFF. CDR3 bases: TGCGCCAGCAGCTTTAGGGGAGGAGGCGACACTGAAGCTTTCTTT. The chain carries TRBV5-1 and TRBJ1-1; D may be TRBD1 (5 bases). The CDR3 length is 15 residues. V lost 2 bases and J lost 3, with 14 bases in between. Germline CDR1 is SGHRS and CDR2 is YFSETQ.

This rearrangement joins TRBV13 to TRBJ1-3; the D gene is possibly TRBD1 (6 bases). Trimming removed 3 bases from V and 8 bases from J, with 11 bases in between. The CDR3 runs to 13 residues. Germline V gene sequence: CDR1 PRHDT, CDR2 FYEKMQ (reference sequence). CDR3 protein: CASSLTGGYTIYF. In DNA form, the CDR3 reads TGTGCCAGCAGCTTGACAGGAGGTTACACCATATATTTT.

This clone has more than one count but fewer than ten. The CDR3 region has the DNA TGTGCCAGCAGCTTAGGTGGGACAAGCAATGAAAAACTGTTTTTT. Residues: CASSLGGTSNEKLFF. The chain combines TRBV7-6 with TRBJ1-4; tentatively, D is TRBD1 (6 bases). The germline V gene encodes CDR1 SGHVS and CDR2 FNYEAQ. CDR3 size: 15 residues. Between the trimmed V and J ends, which lost 1 base and 5 bases, there was a span of 11 bases. Using reference TRBV7-6 and TRBJ1-4 for the parts outside the CDR3, the full variable domain is GAGVSQSPRYKVTKRGQDVALRCDPISGHVSLYWYRQALGQGPEFLTYFNYEAQQDKSGLPNDRFSAERPEGSISTLTIQRTEQRDSAMYRCASSLGGTSNEKLFFGSGTQLSVL.

This chain connects TRBV13 to TRBJ2-7; 7 bases align to TRBD2. The CDR3 runs 15 residues. V gave up 5 bases and J gave up 3 bases; unmatched junction bases: 10. Germline V lookup: CDR1 PRHDT, CDR2 FYEKMQ (reference sequence). The chain's CDR3 is CASSPRGERDYEQYV. CDR3 DNA sequence: TGTGCCAGCAGCCCCCGGGGGGAGAGGGACTACGAGCAGTACGTC.